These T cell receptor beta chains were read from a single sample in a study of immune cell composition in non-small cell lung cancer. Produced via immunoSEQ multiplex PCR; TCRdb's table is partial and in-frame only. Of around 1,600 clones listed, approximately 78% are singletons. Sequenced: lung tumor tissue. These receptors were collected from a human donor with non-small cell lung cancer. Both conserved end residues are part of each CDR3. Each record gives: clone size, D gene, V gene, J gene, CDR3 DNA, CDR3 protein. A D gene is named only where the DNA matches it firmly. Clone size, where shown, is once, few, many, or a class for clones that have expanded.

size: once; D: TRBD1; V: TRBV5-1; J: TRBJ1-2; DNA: TGCGCCAGCAGGACGGGACAGGCGGGCTACACCTTC; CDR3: CASRTGQAGYTF
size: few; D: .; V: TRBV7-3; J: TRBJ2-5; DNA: TGTGCCAGCAGCCGTCAAGAGACCCAGTACTTC; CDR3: CASSRQETQYF
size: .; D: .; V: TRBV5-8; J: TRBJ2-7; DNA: TGTGCCAGCAGCCGCGGGGGCCTTTCCTACGAGCAGTACTTC; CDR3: CASSRGGLSYEQYF
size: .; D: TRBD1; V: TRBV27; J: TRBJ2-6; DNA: TGTGCCAGCAGTTTCCGAGGGGGCCCTGGGGCCAACGTCCTGACTTTC; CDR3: CASSFRGGPGANVLTF
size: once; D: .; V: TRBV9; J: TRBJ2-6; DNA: TGTGCCAGCAGCGGGTTCCACAGCTCTGGGGCCAACGTCCTGACTTTC; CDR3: CASSGFHSSGANVLTF
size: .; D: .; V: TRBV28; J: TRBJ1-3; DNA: TGTGCCAGCAGTCAAGCAAACTCTGGAAACACCATATATTTT; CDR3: CASSQANSGNTIYF
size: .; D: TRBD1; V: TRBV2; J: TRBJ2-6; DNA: TGTGCCAGCGGATCTACAGGGGCTGGGGCCAACGTCCTGACTTTC; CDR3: CASGSTGAGANVLTF
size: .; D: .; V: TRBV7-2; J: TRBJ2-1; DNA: TGTGCCAGCAGCTCAGATACGGGCAATGAGCAGTTCTTC; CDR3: CASSSDTGNEQFF
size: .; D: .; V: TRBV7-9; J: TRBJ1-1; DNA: TGTGCCAGCAGCTTACAGGGAGGGTCTGAAGCTTTCTTT; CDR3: CASSLQGGSEAFF
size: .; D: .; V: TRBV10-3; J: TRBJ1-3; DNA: TGCGGAGCCGGTTCCTCTGGAAACACCATATATTTT; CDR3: CGAGSSGNTIYF
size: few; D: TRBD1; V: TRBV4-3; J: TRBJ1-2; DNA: TGCGCCAGCAGCCCCGACAGGGGAGGCTATGGCTACACCTTC; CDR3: CASSPDRGGYGYTF
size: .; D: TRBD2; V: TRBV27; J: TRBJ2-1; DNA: TGTGCCAGCTCGAGCTACGTAGCGGGGGGCTACAATGAGCAGTTCTTC; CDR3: CASSSYVAGGYNEQFF
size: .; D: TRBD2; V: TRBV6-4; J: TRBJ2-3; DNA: TGTGCCAGCAGTGACCGGGCGGGGGGGCCGGTAGATACGCAGTATTTT; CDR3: CASSDRAGGPVDTQYF
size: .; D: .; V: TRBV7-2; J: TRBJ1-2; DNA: TGTGCCAGCAGCTTACAGGCCCCCGGCTACACCTTC; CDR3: CASSLQAPGYTF
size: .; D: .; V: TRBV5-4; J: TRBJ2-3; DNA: TGTGCCAGCAGCCCTACACAGCTTGTTATTAGCACAGATACGCAGTATTTT; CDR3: CASSPTQLVISTDTQYF
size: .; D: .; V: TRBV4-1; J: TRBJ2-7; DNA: TGCGCCAGCAGCCAAGACGACTCGGATCTTTCCTACGAGCAGTACTTC; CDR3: CASSQDDSDLSYEQYF
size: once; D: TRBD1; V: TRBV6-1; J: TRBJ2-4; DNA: TGTGCCAGCGGCAACAGGGGAGCATTCTACATTCAGTACTTC; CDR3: CASGNRGAFYIQYF
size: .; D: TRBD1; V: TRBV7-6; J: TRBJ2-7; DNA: TGTGCCAGCAGCTTAGGTGACAGGGTCCCCTACGAGCAGTACTTC; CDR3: CASSLGDRVPYEQYF
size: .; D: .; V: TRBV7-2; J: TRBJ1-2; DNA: TGTGCCAGCAGCTTAGCGGGTGGCTTAGCTATGGGCTACACCTTC; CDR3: CASSLAGGLAMGYTF
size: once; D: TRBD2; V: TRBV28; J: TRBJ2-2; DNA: TGTGCCAGTAGCCCCTCTAGCGGGGGACCGAACACCGGGGAGCTGTTTTTT; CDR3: CASSPSSGGPNTGELFF
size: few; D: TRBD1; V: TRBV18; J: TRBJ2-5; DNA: TGTGCCAGCTCACCACTGGACAGGGAAGAGACCCAGTACTTC; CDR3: CASSPLDREETQYF
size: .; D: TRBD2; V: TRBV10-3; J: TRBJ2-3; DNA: TGTGCCATCAGTTCTAGCGGGGGGGGAGATACGCAGTATTTT; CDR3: CAISSSGGGDTQYF
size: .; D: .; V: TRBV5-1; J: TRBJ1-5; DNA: TGCGCCAGCAGCCTAGCGGGTGTCCCCACTGAGCCCCAGCATTTT; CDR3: CASSLAGVPTEPQHF
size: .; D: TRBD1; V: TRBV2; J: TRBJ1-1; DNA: TGTGCCAGACCACCAGGGGGCCACACTGAAGCTTTCTTT; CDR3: CARPPGGHTEAFF
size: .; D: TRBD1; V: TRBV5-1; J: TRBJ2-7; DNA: TGCGCCAGCAGCTTGGCCGGGGACAGGTACTACGAGCAGTACTTC; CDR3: CASSLAGDRYYEQYF
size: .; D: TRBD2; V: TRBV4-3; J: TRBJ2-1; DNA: TGCGCCAGCAGCCAAGATCAATCCGCGGGAGCTGAGCAGTTCTTC; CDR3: CASSQDQSAGAEQFF
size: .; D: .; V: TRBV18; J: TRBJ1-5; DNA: TGTGCCAGCTCACCGGCAGGTGGCAATCAGCCCCAGCATTTT; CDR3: CASSPAGGNQPQHF
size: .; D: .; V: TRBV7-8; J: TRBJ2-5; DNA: TGTGCCAGCAGCTTCAGGGGTGGGAACCAAGAGACCCAGTACTTC; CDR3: CASSFRGGNQETQYF
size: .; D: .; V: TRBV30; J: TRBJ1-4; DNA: TGTGCCTGGGGCCGGGACTCCTTTGAAAAACTGTTTTTT; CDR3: CAWGRDSFEKLFF
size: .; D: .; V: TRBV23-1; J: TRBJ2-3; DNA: TGCGCCAGCAGCCGCCCGGACTTGGGAGATACGCAGTATTTT; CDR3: CASSRPDLGDTQYF
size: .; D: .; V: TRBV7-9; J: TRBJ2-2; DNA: TGTGCCAGCAGCTTAGGGGCAGGGGTCTCCGGGGAGCTGTTTTTT; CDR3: CASSLGAGVSGELFF
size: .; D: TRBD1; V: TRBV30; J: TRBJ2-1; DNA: TGTGCCTGGAGCCCGGGACAGGGTATCGGTGAGCAGTTCTTC; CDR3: CAWSPGQGIGEQFF
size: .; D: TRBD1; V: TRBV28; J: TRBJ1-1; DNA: TGTGCCAGCAGCCCGGACAGGGGAGCTTTCTTT; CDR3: CASSPDRGAFF
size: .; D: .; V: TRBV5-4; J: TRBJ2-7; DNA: TGTGCCAGCAGCTTGGACACATCTCGATACGAGCAGTACTTC; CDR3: CASSLDTSRYEQYF
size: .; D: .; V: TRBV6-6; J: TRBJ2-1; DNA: TGTGCCAGCACCCAGCCAGGTTCTTACAATGAGCAGTTCTTC; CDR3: CASTQPGSYNEQFF
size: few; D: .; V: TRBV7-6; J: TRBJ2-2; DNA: TGTGCCAGCAGCTTAGACTTGAACACCGGGGAGCTGTTTTTT; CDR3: CASSLDLNTGELFF
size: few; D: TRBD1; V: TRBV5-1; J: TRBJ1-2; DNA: TGCGCCAGCAGCAGAGAGACAGGGGGCGCTGGCTATGGCTACACCTTC; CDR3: CASSRETGGAGYGYTF
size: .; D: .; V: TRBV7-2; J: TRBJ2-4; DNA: TGTGCCAGCAGCTTAGACGGAAACATTCAGTACTTC; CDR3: CASSLDGNIQYF
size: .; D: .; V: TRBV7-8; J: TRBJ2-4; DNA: TGTGCCAGCAGCTTAGAGGGAGCGGCCCTAGCCAAAAACATTCAGTACTTC; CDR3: CASSLEGAALAKNIQYF
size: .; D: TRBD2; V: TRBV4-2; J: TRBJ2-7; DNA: TGTGCCAGCAGCCAAGGGCTAGCGGGGGACGAGCAGTACTTC; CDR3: CASSQGLAGDEQYF
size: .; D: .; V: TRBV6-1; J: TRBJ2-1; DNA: TGTGCCAGCGGGACCCTATCGGGGGATGAGCAGTTCTTC; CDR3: CASGTLSGDEQFF
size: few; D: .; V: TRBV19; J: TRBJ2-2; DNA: TGTGCCAGTATGGACAGCCTCCTGAACACCGGGGAGCTGTTTTTT; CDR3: CASMDSLLNTGELFF
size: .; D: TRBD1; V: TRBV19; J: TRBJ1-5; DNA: TGTGCCAGTAGGCAGGACAGGGCAAGCAATCAGCCCCAGCATTTT; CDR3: CASRQDRASNQPQHF
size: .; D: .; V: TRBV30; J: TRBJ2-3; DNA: TGTGCCTGGAGTGCCCGAGATACGCAGTATTTT; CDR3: CAWSARDTQYF
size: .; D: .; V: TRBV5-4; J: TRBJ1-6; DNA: TGTGCCAGCAGCCGAGGTAACTCACCCCTCCACTTT; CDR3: CASSRGNSPLHF
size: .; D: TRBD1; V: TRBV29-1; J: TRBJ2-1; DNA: TGCAGCGTTGGATCCGGGACAGACACCCCCGAGCAGTTCTTC; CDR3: CSVGSGTDTPEQFF
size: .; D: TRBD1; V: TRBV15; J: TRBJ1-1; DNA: TGTGCCACCAGCAGACCCTCCGGGACAGGTATCATGAACACTGAAGCTTTCTTT; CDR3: CATSRPSGTGIMNTEAFF
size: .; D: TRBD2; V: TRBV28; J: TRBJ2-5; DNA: TGTGCCAGCAGTTTCCCCAAACAGTTGACTAGCGGGGGGGTTGAGCGAGAGACCCAGTACTTC; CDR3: CASSFPKQLTSGGVERETQYF
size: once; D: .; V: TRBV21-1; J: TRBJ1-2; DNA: TGTGCCAGCAGCTATCCCGAGAGGGGGGGCCCGGACTATGGCTACACCTTC; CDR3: CASSYPERGGPDYGYTF
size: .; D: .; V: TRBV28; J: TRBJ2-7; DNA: TGTGCCAGCATGGACCCGGGGGACGAGCAGTACTTC; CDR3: CASMDPGDEQYF
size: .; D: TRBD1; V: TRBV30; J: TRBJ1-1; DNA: TGTGCCTGGAGTGTAGGGGGGACAGGAGTTCGTGGTCGGGACACTGAAGCTTTCTTT; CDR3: CAWSVGGTGVRGRDTEAFF
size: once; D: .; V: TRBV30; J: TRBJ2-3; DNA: TGTGCCTGGAGCCTCACAGATACGCAGTATTTT; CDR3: CAWSLTDTQYF
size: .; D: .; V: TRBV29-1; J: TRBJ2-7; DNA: TGCAGCGCCGCACGGGGTGACGAGCAGTACTTC; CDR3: CSAARGDEQYF
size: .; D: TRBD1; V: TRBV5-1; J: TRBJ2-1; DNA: TGCGCCAGCAGCCTTTTCGGGGGACAGGGGATTAATGAGCAGTTCTTC; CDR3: CASSLFGGQGINEQFF
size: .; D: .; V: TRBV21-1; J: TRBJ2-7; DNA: TGTGCCAGCAGCAAGGGGTCTAGACTAGCCCCCGAGCAGTACTTC; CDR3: CASSKGSRLAPEQYF